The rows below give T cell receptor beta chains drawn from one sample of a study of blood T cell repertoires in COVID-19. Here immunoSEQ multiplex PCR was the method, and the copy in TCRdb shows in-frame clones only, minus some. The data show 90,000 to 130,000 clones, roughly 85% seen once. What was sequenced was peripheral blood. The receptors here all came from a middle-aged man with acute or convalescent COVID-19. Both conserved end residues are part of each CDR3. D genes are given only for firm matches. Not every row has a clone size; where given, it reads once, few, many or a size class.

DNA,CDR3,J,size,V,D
TGTGCCAGCAGTGAAGACAGGGACGTCCGGTCACCCCTCCACTTT,CASSEDRDVRSPLHF,TRBJ1-6,.,TRBV2,.
TGTGCCAGCAGTTACTCGCGGAGCGGGGGGGGCGATACGCAGTATTTT,CASSYSRSGGGDTQYF,TRBJ2-3,.,TRBV6-5,TRBD2
TGTGCCAGCAGCCAGGACAGGGGGCTCCGCTATGGCTACACCTTC,CASSQDRGLRYGYTF,TRBJ1-2,once,TRBV4-2,TRBD1
TGTGCCAGCAGCAATCTAAACGAGCGGATGAAATCCTACAATGAGCAGTTCTTC,CASSNLNERMKSYNEQFF,TRBJ2-1,.,TRBV21-1,.
TGTGCCAGCAGCTTAGTTGGGACAGGGGGCATGTATGAGCAGTTCTTC,CASSLVGTGGMYEQFF,TRBJ2-1,once,TRBV7-2,TRBD1
TGTGCCAGCACCCCACGGACTACAGCGAATCAGCCCCAGCATTTT,CASTPRTTANQPQHF,TRBJ1-5,.,TRBV2,.
TGTGCCAGCAGCGTAGGGGACAGGGTTCCAGAGACCCAGTACTTC,CASSVGDRVPETQYF,TRBJ2-5,.,TRBV9,TRBD1
TGTGCCAGCTCACCACCGTCGGGGGATCCCCGCACAGATACGCAGTATTTT,CASSPPSGDPRTDTQYF,TRBJ2-3,.,TRBV18,.
TGTGCCGGGGGACAGGACAGCTACGAGCAGTACTTC,CAGGQDSYEQYF,TRBJ2-7,.,TRBV6-6,TRBD1
TGTGCCAGCAGTGGCTCGGATCAGCCCCAGCATTTT,CASSGSDQPQHF,TRBJ1-5,once,TRBV25-1,.
TGTGCCAGCGCCCCGGTCCACTATGGCTACACCTTC,CASAPVHYGYTF,TRBJ1-2,.,TRBV6-6,.
TGTGCCAGTAGTATCCCCGGACAGGACGGATACTCCTACGAGCAGTACTTC,CASSIPGQDGYSYEQYF,TRBJ2-7,.,TRBV19,TRBD1
TGTGCCAGCAGCCAAGATTTGGTGGCGGGAGATACGCAGTATTTT,CASSQDLVAGDTQYF,TRBJ2-3,.,TRBV3-1/TRBV3-2,.
TGTGCCAGCAGCTTTACAGGGGGCCTCACTGAAGCTTTCTTT,CASSFTGGLTEAFF,TRBJ1-1,.,TRBV27,TRBD1
TGTGCCAGCAGTTACGGCGGGAGTCCCAGGGAGCAGTTCTTC,CASSYGGSPREQFF,TRBJ2-1,.,TRBV6-5,TRBD2
TGTGCCAGCAGCGAAACCGGGACAGGGGGCGGCGGGGAGCTGTTTTTT,CASSETGTGGGGELFF,TRBJ2-2,.,TRBV7-3,TRBD1
TGTGCCAGCAGCGGGGGACAGAGGATAGGGGAGACCCAGTACTTC,CASSGGQRIGETQYF,TRBJ2-5,.,TRBV7-8,TRBD1
TGCGCCAGCAGCTTGGCCAATAGCCCCCATTCATACGAGCAGTACTTC,CASSLANSPHSYEQYF,TRBJ2-7,few,TRBV5-1,.
TGTGCCAGCTCACGACTGCCTAGACCTAGCACAGATACGCAGTATTTT,CASSRLPRPSTDTQYF,TRBJ2-3,.,TRBV18,.
TGTGCCAGCAGACGGACAGGTATCGAGACCCAGTACTTC,CASRRTGIETQYF,TRBJ2-5,.,TRBV7-8,TRBD1
TGCAGCGCCCTCCCCCGGTCCGATGAAAAACTGTTTTTT,CSALPRSDEKLFF,TRBJ1-4,.,TRBV29-1,.
TGCGCCAGCAGCCATGCGCTGCTCCAGGGAGGAGAGCTGTTTTTT,CASSHALLQGGELFF,TRBJ2-2,.,TRBV5-1,.
TGCGCCAGCAGCAACCGGGACAGGGATGAGCAGTTCTTC,CASSNRDRDEQFF,TRBJ2-1,.,TRBV4-3,TRBD1
TGTGCCAGCAGCCCAGGGAGGGCCTCCTACAATGAGCAGTTCTTC,CASSPGRASYNEQFF,TRBJ2-1,.,TRBV11-3,TRBD2
TGTGCCAGCTCACCACCTACCAGGGTGGGGGGTGAGCAGTTCTTC,CASSPPTRVGGEQFF,TRBJ2-1,once,TRBV18,.
TGTGCCAGCAGTGCTCAGGGGGCGGAGGGAAACACCATATATTTT,CASSAQGAEGNTIYF,TRBJ1-3,.,TRBV2,TRBD1
TGTGCCAGCAGCTTAGCGGGGGAGAGGGCGCAGTATTTT,CASSLAGERAQYF,TRBJ2-3,.,TRBV11-2,.
TGCGCCAGCAGCGCAGGGGGTCGGGGGTCGAACACTGAAGCTTTCTTT,CASSAGGRGSNTEAFF,TRBJ1-1,.,TRBV4-1,TRBD1
TGTGCTAGCAGCTTGGGGGGGGAAGGGAGTGAGCAGTTCTTC,CASSLGGEGSEQFF,TRBJ2-1,.,TRBV7-7,TRBD2
TGCGCCAGCAGCTTGTACTTTCAGGGATCGACCTACGAGCAGTACTTC,CASSLYFQGSTYEQYF,TRBJ2-7,.,TRBV5-1,.
.,CSVRRDFRGYTF,TRBJ1-2,.,TRBV29-1,.
TGTGCCAGCAGCAAAGGAACGGACAGGGTAGTAGATGAGCAGTTCTTC,CASSKGTDRVVDEQFF,TRBJ2-1,.,TRBV21-1,.
TGTGCCAGCAGTCGACAGGGAACTGGAAACACCATATATTTT,CASSRQGTGNTIYF,TRBJ1-3,.,TRBV3-1/TRBV3-2,TRBD1
TGTGCCAGCCGACCTAAGGGAGCCTCCATGAACACTGAAGCTTTCTTT,CASRPKGASMNTEAFF,TRBJ1-1,.,TRBV25-1,.
TGCGCCAGCAGCTTGGGAGGGGTTCGTGGCGGGGGCACAGATACGCAGTATTTT,CASSLGGVRGGGTDTQYF,TRBJ2-3,few,TRBV5-1,.
TGTGCCAGCAGAGAGGACAGGTATTCCTACGAGCAGTACTTC,CASREDRYSYEQYF,TRBJ2-7,.,TRBV28,TRBD1
TGTGCCAGCAGCCGTATAACTAGCTGGGAGACCCAGTACTTC,CASSRITSWETQYF,TRBJ2-5,.,TRBV2,.
TGTGCCAGCAACCGCGGGACAGGGCTAGAGGGGGAGCAGTACTTC,CASNRGTGLEGEQYF,TRBJ2-7,.,TRBV5-8,TRBD1
TGTGCCAGCTCACCAATTTCTAGCGGGAGACGGACAGATACGCAGTATTTT,CASSPISSGRRTDTQYF,TRBJ2-3,.,TRBV18,TRBD2
TGCGCCAGCAGCTTGGGACACGGCAGGTTGAACACTGAAGCTTTCTTT,CASSLGHGRLNTEAFF,TRBJ1-1,.,TRBV5-1,.
TGTGCCACCATGAAACAGGGGGGCGAAAACATTCAGTACTTC,CATMKQGGENIQYF,TRBJ2-4,.,TRBV15,TRBD1
TGTGCCAGCTCACTCCAGCGGGGGGGAGTCGCCGGGGAGCTGTTTTTT,CASSLQRGGVAGELFF,TRBJ2-2,.,TRBV18,TRBD2
TGTGCCAGCAGCTTTGTGGGAGGTTCCCCTAATGAGCAGTTCTTC,CASSFVGGSPNEQFF,TRBJ2-1,.,TRBV7-3,.
TGTGCCAGCAGTTTAGGAATGGTCCGGGGAGATACGCAGTATTTT,CASSLGMVRGDTQYF,TRBJ2-3,once,TRBV27,.
TGTGCCAGCAGCTTAGGTAGTCAGCCCCAGCATTTT,CASSLGSQPQHF,TRBJ1-5,.,TRBV7-8,.
TGTGCCAGCAGCCCGCGACTAGTTAGGGGTGAGCAGTTCTTC,CASSPRLVRGEQFF,TRBJ2-1,once,TRBV7-2,.
TGTGCCAGCAGTCCTAGCGGCCCCTACGAGCAGTACTTC,CASSPSGPYEQYF,TRBJ2-7,.,TRBV2,TRBD2
TGTGCCAGCAGCGATACAGGGTACGGTAATTCACCCCTCCACTTT,CASSDTGYGNSPLHF,TRBJ1-6,.,TRBV7-9,.
TGCGCCAGCAGCCCCAGGGTTTACTCTGGAAACACCATATATTTT,CASSPRVYSGNTIYF,TRBJ1-3,.,TRBV4-3,.
TGTGCCAGCAGTTACCTCGGGGTAAAGGAGCAGTTCTTC,CASSYLGVKEQFF,TRBJ2-1,few,TRBV6-2/TRBV6-3,.
TGTGCCAGTAGTAGCCGCCTATCCGATACGCAGTATTTT,CASSSRLSDTQYF,TRBJ2-3,.,TRBV19,.
TGCGCCAGCAGCTTGGTAGCCACGTACCAAGAGACCCAGTACTTC,CASSLVATYQETQYF,TRBJ2-5,.,TRBV5-1,.
TGTGCCAGCAGCTTAGGATCGGCGGGGGGGCAAGAGACCCAGTACTTC,CASSLGSAGGQETQYF,TRBJ2-5,.,TRBV7-9,TRBD2
TGTGCCAGTAGTATAGACGGACAGGGGGCGACAGATACGCAGTATTTT,CASSIDGQGATDTQYF,TRBJ2-3,.,TRBV19,TRBD1
TGCGCCAGCAGCCAAGTATTTTCGGGGTACAATGAGCAGTTCTTC,CASSQVFSGYNEQFF,TRBJ2-1,.,TRBV4-3,.